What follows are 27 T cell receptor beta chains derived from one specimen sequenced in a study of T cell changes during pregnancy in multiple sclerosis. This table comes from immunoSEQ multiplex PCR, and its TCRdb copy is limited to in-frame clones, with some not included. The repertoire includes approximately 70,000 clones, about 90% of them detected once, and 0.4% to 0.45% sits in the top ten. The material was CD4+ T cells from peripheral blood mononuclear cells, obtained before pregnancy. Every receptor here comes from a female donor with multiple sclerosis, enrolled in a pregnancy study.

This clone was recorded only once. CDR3 in amino acids: CASSLGGAGNEQFF. The CDR3 nucleotides are TGCGCCAGCAGCCTCGGGGGGGCCGGCAATGAGCAGTTCTTC. The V and J genes are TRBV4-3 and TRBJ2-1, with 8 bases lining up with TRBD2. Germline V gene lookup returns CDR1 LGHNA and CDR2 YSLEER. This CDR3 region has 14 residues. V shed 4 bases and J 6 bases; nucleotides not matched to a gene: 5.

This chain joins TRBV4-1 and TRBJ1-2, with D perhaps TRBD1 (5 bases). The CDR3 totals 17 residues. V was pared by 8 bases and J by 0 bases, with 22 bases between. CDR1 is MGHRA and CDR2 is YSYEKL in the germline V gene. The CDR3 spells CASLPLPTVKSNYGYTF. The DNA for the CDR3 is TGCGCCAGCTTACCCCTCCCGACAGTTAAATCTAACTATGGCTACACCTTC.

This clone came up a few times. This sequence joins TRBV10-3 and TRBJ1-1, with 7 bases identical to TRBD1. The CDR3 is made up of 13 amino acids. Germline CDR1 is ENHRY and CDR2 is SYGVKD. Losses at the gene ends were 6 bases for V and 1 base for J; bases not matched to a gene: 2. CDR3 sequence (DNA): TGTGCCATCAGGGGACAGCCGAACACTGAAGCTTTCTTT. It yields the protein CAIRGQPNTEAFF.

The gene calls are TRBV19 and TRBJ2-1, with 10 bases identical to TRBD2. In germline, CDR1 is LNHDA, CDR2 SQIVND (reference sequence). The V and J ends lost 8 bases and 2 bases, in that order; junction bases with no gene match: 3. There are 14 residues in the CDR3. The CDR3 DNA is TGTGCCAGTTCGCTAGCGGGGGCCTACAATGAGCAGTTCTTC. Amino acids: CASSLAGAYNEQFF.

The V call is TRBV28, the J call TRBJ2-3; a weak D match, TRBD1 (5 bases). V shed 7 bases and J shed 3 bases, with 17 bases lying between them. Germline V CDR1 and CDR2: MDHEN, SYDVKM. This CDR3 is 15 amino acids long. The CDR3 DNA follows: TGTGCCAGCAAACGTGGGGCCCCATCTACAGATACGCAGTATTTT. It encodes CASKRGAPSTDTQYF. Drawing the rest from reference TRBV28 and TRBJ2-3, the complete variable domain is DVKVTQSSRYLVKRTGEKVFLECVQDMDHENMFWYRQDPGLGLRLIYFSYDVKMKEKGDIPEGYSVSREKKERFSLILESASTNQTSMYLCASKRGAPSTDTQYFGPGTRLTVL.

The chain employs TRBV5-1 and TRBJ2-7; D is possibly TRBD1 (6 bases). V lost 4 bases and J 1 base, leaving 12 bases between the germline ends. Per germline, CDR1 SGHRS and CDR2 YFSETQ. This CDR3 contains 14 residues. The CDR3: CASSATGKSYEQYF. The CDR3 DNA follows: TGCGCCAGCAGCGCGACAGGAAAGTCCTACGAGCAGTACTTC.

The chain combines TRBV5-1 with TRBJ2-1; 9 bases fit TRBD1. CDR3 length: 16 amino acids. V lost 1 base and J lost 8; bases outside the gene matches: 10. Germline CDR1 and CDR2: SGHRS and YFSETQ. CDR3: CASSLYGGTGWDEQFF. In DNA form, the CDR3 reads TGCGCCAGCAGCTTGTACGGTGGGACAGGGTGGGATGAGCAGTTCTTC.

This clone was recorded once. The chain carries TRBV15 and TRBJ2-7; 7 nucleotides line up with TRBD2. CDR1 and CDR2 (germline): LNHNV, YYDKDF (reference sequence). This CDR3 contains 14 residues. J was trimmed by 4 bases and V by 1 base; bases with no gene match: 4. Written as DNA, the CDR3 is TGTGCCACCAGCAGAGCGGGGGGTGATTACGAGCAGTACTTC. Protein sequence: CATSRAGGDYEQYF.

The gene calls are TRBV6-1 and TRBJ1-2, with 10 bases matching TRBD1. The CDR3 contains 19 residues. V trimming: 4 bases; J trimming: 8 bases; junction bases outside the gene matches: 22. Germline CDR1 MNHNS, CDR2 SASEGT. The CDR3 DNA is TGTGCCAGCAGTGTTAGGAAGGGCGGCGGTGGGACAGGGGAGCGGGGCTACACCTTC. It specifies CASSVRKGGGGTGERGYTF.

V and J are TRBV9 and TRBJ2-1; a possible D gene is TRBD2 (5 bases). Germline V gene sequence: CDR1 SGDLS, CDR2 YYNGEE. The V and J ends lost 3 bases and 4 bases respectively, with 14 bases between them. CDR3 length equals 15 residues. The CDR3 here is CASSALGSVYNEQFF. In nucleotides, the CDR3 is TGTGCCAGCAGCGCCTTAGGTAGCGTTTACAATGAGCAGTTCTTC. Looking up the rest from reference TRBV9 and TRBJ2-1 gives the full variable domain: DSGVTQTPKHLITATGQRVTLRCSPRSGDLSVYWYQQSLDQGLQFLIQYYNGEERAKGNILERFSAQQFPDLHSELNLSSLELGDSALYFCASSALGSVYNEQFFGPGTRLTVL.

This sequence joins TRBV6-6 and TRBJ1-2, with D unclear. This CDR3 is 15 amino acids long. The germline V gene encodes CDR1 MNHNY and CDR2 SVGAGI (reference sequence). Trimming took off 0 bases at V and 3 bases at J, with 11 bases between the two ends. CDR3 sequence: CASSYSPPQHYGYTF. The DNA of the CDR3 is TGTGCCAGCAGTTACTCTCCCCCACAGCACTATGGCTACACCTTC.

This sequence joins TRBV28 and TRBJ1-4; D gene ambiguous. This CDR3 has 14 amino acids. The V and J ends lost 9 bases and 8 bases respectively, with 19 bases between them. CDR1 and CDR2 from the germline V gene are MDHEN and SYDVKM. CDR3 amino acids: CASFRTDRMEKLFF. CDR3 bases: TGTGCCAGTTTTCGGACTGACCGAATGGAAAAACTGTTTTTT.

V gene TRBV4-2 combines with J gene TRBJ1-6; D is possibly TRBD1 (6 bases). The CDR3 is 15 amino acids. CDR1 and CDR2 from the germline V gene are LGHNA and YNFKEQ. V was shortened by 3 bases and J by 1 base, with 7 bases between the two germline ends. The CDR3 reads CASSQDSSYNSPLHF. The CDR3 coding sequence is TGTGCCAGCAGCCAGGACAGTTCCTATAATTCACCCCTCCACTTT.

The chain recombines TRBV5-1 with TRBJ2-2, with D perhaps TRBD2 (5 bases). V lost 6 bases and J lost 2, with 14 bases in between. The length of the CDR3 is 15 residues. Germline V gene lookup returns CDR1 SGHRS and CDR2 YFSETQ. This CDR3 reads CASKVGKTNTGELFF. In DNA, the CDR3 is TGCGCCAGCAAGGTCGGGAAGACCAACACCGGGGAGCTGTTTTTT.

The CDR3 sequence: CASSLLAGVSYEQYF. In DNA, the CDR3 is TGTGCCAGCAGCTTACTAGCGGGGGTCTCCTACGAGCAGTACTTC. The chain employs TRBV7-2 and TRBJ2-7, with TRBD2 matching 10 bases. This CDR3 is 15 amino acids long. Germline V gives CDR1 SGHTA, CDR2 FQGNSA. The junction had 1 base not matched to a gene; V was cut back by 2 bases and J by 0 bases.

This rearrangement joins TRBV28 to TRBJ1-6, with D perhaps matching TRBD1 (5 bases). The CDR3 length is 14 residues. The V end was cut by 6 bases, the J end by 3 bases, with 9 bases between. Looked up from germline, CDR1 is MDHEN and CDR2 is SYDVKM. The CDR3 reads CASRTTVYNSPLHF. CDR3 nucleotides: TGTGCCAGCAGAACGACAGTCTATAATTCACCCCTCCACTTT.

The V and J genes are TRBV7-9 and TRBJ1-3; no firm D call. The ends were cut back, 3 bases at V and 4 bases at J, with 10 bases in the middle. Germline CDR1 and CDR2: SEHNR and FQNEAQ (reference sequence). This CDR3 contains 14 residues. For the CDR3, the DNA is TGTGCCAGCAGCTTGGTGACTCCGGGAAACACCATATATTTT. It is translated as CASSLVTPGNTIYF.

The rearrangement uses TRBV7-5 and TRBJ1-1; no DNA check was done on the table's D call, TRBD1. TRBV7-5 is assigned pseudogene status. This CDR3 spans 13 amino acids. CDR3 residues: CARSLQGLTEAFF. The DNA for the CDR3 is TGTGCCAGAAGCTTACAGGGCTTGACTGAAGCTTTCTTT.

CDR3 loop: CAWRGTGPVETQYF. The CDR3 region has the DNA TGTGCCTGGAGGGGGACAGGGCCAGTAGAGACCCAGTACTTC. The rearrangement links TRBV30 to TRBJ2-5; 9 bases line up with TRBD1. Germline CDR1 and CDR2: GTSNPN and SVGIG (reference sequence). The CDR3 covers 14 residues. The J segment lost 4 bases and the V segment lost 3 bases, leaving 6 bases of the junction unmatched.

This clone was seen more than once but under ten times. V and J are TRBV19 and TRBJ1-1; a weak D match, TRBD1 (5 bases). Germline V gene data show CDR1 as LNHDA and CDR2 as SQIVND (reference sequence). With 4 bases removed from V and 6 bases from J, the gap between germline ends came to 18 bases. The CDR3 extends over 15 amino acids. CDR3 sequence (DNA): TGTGCCAGTAGTACTCTGGGGGGGATGGGTTCTGAAGCTTTCTTT. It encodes CASSTLGGMGSEAFF.

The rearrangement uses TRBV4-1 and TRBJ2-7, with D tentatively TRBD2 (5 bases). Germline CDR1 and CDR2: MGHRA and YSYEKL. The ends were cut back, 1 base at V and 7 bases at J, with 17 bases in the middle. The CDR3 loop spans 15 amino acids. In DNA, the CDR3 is TGCGCCAGCAGCCAAGCCGCGGAGGTTCCGGGAGAGCAGTACTTC. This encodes CASSQAAEVPGEQYF.

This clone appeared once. CDR3 DNA: TGTGCCAGCAGTATATCTAGAGATCCTACAGATACGCAGTATTTT. This gives the protein CASSISRDPTDTQYF. The chain couples TRBV2 to TRBJ2-3; no clear D gene. Germline CDR1 SNHLY, CDR2 FYNNEI. Trimming removed 5 bases from V and 3 bases from J, with 15 bases in between. The CDR3 runs to 15 residues.

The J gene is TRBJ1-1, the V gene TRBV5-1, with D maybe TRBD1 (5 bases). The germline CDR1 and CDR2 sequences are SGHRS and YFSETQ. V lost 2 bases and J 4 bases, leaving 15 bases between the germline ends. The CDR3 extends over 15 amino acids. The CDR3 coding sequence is TGCGCCAGCAGCTTTTTAGCAGGGATGGTCACTGAAGCTTTCTTT. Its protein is CASSFLAGMVTEAFF. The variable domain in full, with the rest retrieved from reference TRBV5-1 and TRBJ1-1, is KAGVTQTPRYLIKTRGQQVTLSCSPISGHRSVSWYQQTPGQGLQFLFEYFSETQRNKGNFPGRFSGRQFSNSRSEMNVSTLELGDSALYLCASSFLAGMVTEAFFGQGTRLTVV.

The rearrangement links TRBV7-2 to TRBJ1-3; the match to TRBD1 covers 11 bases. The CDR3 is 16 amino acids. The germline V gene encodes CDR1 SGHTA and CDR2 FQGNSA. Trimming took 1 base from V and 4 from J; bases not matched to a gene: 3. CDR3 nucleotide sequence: TGTGCCAGCAGCTTAGAGGACAGGGGGCAGGGAAACACCATATATTTT. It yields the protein CASSLEDRGQGNTIYF.

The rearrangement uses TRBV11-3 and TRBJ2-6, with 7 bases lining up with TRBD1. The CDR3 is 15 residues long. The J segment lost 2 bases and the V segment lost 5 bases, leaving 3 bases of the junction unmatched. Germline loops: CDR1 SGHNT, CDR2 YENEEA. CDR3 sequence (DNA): TGTGCCAGCAGCGCGAGGGGGCCTGGGGCCAACGTCCTGACTTTC. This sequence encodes CASSARGPGANVLTF.

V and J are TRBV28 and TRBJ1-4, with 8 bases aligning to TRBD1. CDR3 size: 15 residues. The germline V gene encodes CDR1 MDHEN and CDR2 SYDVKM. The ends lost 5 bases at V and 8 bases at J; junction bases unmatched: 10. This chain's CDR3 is CASSANRGTGEKLFF. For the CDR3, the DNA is TGTGCCAGCAGTGCCAACAGGGGGACGGGGGAAAAACTGTTTTTT. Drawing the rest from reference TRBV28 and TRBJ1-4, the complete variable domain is DVKVTQSSRYLVKRTGEKVFLECVQDMDHENMFWYRQDPGLGLRLIYFSYDVKMKEKGDIPEGYSVSREKKERFSLILESASTNQTSMYLCASSANRGTGEKLFFGSGTQLSVL.

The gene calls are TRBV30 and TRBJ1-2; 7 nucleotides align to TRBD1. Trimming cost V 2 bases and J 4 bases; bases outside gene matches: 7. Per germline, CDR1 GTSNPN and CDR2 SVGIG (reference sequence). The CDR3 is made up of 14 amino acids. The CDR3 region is CAWSPQGQVYGYTF. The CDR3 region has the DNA TGTGCCTGGAGTCCTCAAGGACAGGTCTATGGCTACACCTTC.